This T cell receptor beta chain was identified in a study of blood T cell repertoires in COVID-19. Study-level information: PBMCs, B-cell-depleted T cells, or T cells provided the cDNA or gDNA that made up the material.

Cohort 3 donors counted as recovered after two negative PCRs, clearance, or resolved symptoms. CDR3 length equals 15 residues. The V and J ends lost 0 bases and 3 bases respectively, with 9 bases between them. CDR1 and CDR2 from the germline V gene are SGHNT and YENEEA. Under the authors' procedure: Amplification of reference gene primers provided the estimated nucleated cell counts. Method: immunoSEQ multiplex PCR; TCRdb's copy keeps in-frame clones and lacks some. Clone size and V and J calls were adopted from that table, with D and trimming inferred from the DNA. The data contain around 310,000 clones, approximately 89% of them seen just once; the ten biggest clones take up less than 5.5%.

The sample was PBMCs or T cells enriched from blood (not recorded which). This clonotype was sampled from a man in his thirties or forties who had recovered from COVID-19. V and J are TRBV11-3 and TRBJ1-5, with a possible D match to TRBD1 (6 bases). Here the CDR3 DNA reads TGTGCCAGCAGCTTAGAGGGGGCCCTCAATCAGCCCCAGCATTTT. As protein: CASSLEGALNQPQHF.